The 27 T cell receptor beta chains below come from one sample, sequenced in a study of shared clonotypes between healthy human individuals. TCRdb's copy holds only in-frame clones and misses some; the assay was immunoSEQ multiplex PCR. Of about 560,000 clones in the sample, 70% to 80% were seen once. The sample taken for sequencing was PBMCs. These receptors came from a woman aged 40 to 50 in good health. Some clones in this sample may be carry-over from other donors' samples.

V usage is TRBV5-4 and J usage is TRBJ2-1, with 15 bases identical to TRBD2. Trimming cost V 9 bases and J 6 bases; bases outside gene matches: 7. This CDR3 comprises 15 residues. The germline V gene encodes CDR1 SGHNT and CDR2 YYREEE (reference sequence). The CDR3, as DNA: TGTGCCACCCAGGGGACTAGCGGGAGGATCAATGAGCAGTTCTTC. Translating gives CATQGTSGRINEQFF.

The chain combines TRBV30 with TRBJ1-3; no clear D. V shed 0 bases and J shed 1 base, with 13 bases lying between them. CDR1 is GTSNPN and CDR2 is SVGIG in the germline V gene (reference sequence). CDR3 size: 16 residues. CDR3 sequence reads: CAWSVEALSSGNTIYF. The CDR3 DNA reads TGTGCCTGGAGTGTAGAGGCCCTGTCGTCTGGAAACACCATATATTTT. The full variable domain, with the rest looked up from reference TRBV30 and TRBJ1-3, is SQTIHQWPATLVQPVGSPLSLECTVEGTSNPNLYWYRQAAGRGLQLLFYSVGIGQISSEVPQNLSASRPQDRQFILSSKKLLLSDSGFYLCAWSVEALSSGNTIYFGEGSWLTVV.

The chain links TRBV6-5 to TRBJ2-3; 7 nucleotides line up with TRBD1. Germline CDR1 MNHEY, CDR2 SVGAGI. Losses at the gene ends were 7 bases for V and 5 bases for J; bases not matched to a gene: 12. The CDR3 contains 15 residues. DNA of the CDR3: TGTGCCAGCACCGAGGGACAGTCGTATGGAGATACGCAGTATTTT. Translated, it gives CASTEGQSYGDTQYF.

The gene calls are TRBV15 and TRBJ2-3; 9 positions agree with TRBD2. V trimming: 1 base; J trimming: 2 bases; junction bases outside the gene matches: 7. This CDR3 region has 17 residues. Germline values: CDR1 LNHNV, CDR2 YYDKDF (reference sequence). The CDR3: CATSRGALAGTTDTQYF. CDR3 sequence (DNA): TGTGCCACCAGCAGAGGGGCTCTAGCGGGGACCACAGATACGCAGTATTTT.

This clone was seen repeatedly, ten times or more. The chain links TRBV19 to TRBJ2-1; tentatively, D is TRBD1 or TRBD2 (5 bases each). The CDR3 totals 14 residues. Trimming removed 3 bases at V and 3 bases at J, with 9 bases between. Germline assignment: CDR1 LNHDA and CDR2 SQIVND (reference sequence). This chain's CDR3 is CASSIGTDYNEQFF. Written as DNA, the CDR3 is TGTGCCAGTAGTATTGGGACGGACTACAATGAGCAGTTCTTC.

This rearrangement joins TRBV9 to TRBJ2-7; D is tentatively TRBD1 or TRBD2 (5 bases each). This CDR3 is 13 amino acids long. Germline-derived CDR1 and CDR2 are SGDLS and YYNGEE. V dropped 0 bases and J dropped 6 bases, with 10 bases sitting between them. CDR3 region: CASSVAGPGEQYF. For the CDR3, the DNA is TGTGCCAGCAGCGTAGCGGGGCCCGGCGAGCAGTACTTC.

This chain uses TRBV18 with TRBJ2-4; D ambiguous. CDR3 length: 16 amino acids. Per the germline V gene, CDR1 is KGHSH and CDR2 is LQKENI. Trimming cost V 2 bases and J 0 bases, with 11 bases left between them. CDR3 residues: CASSPVEQIAKNIQYF. CDR3 coding DNA: TGTGCCAGCTCACCAGTAGAACAGATAGCCAAAAACATTCAGTACTTC.

This sequence joins TRBV30 and TRBJ2-1, with 11 positions matching TRBD2. This CDR3 spans 12 amino acids. Germline V gene data show CDR1 as GTSNPN and CDR2 as SVGIG (reference sequence). The CDR3 loop reads CGGTSGYNEQFF. CDR3 sequence (DNA): TGTGGGGGGACTAGCGGTTACAATGAGCAGTTCTTC.

Comments on this clone: No DNA is shown, since the ends of the CDR3 on it are uncertain; the CDR3 is the one TCRdb lists. The chain is built from TRBV21-1 and TRBJ2-2; the table's D gene call, TRBD1, was not cross checked with the DNA. TRBV21-1 is deemed a pseudogene. With termini counted, the CDR3 has 17 amino acids. CDR3 amino acids: CASSNCRVGIGTGELFF.

Of note for this clone: This specimen includes other DNA sequences encoding the same CDR3. The V and J genes are TRBV9 and TRBJ2-5; D unresolved. Trimming removed 1 base from V and 1 base from J, with 8 bases in between. The germline V gene encodes CDR1 SGDLS and CDR2 YYNGEE. This CDR3 comprises 14 residues. In nucleotides, the CDR3 is TGTGCCAGCAGCGTATCTGTCGGCCAAGAGACCCAGTACTTC. Protein: CASSVSVGQETQYF.

The gene calls are TRBV7-2 and TRBJ1-5; possibly TRBD1 for D (5 bases). Germline V gene data show CDR1 as SGHTA and CDR2 as FQGNSA. The V end was cut by 2 bases, the J end by 4 bases, with 12 bases between. The CDR3 consists of 15 residues. This CDR3 is CASSLQAGTNQPQHF. CDR3 bases: TGTGCCAGCAGCTTACAGGCAGGGACTAATCAGCCCCAGCATTTT.

The chain uses TRBV4-1 and TRBJ1-1, with D perhaps TRBD1 (5 bases). The V end was cut by 4 bases, the J end by 1 base, with 10 bases between. The CDR3 consists of 14 residues. In germline, CDR1 is MGHRA, CDR2 YSYEKL. CDR3 sequence (DNA): TGCGCCAGCAGCCTCACAGGTGGGAACACTGAAGCTTTCTTT. Its protein is CASSLTGGNTEAFF.

The chain links TRBV7-2 to TRBJ2-1, with 11 bases matching TRBD2. The length of the CDR3 is 16 residues. Trimming removed 4 bases from V and 7 bases from J; junction bases left unmatched: 9. Germline V gene sequence: CDR1 SGHTA, CDR2 FQGNSA. In DNA, the CDR3 is TGTGCCAGCAGCTCGACTAGCGGGACCCGGGGGAATGAGCAGTTCTTC. Translation gives CASSSTSGTRGNEQFF. The full variable domain, with the rest looked up from reference TRBV7-2 and TRBJ2-1, is GAGVSQSPSNKVTEKGKDVELRCDPISGHTALYWYRQSLGQGLEFLIYFQGNSAPDKSGLPSDRFSAERTGGSVSTLTIQRTQQEDSAVYLCASSSTSGTRGNEQFFGPGTRLTVL.

This clone was picked up a small number of times. This CDR3 reads CASSMSRLSTGELFF. The CDR3 nucleotides read TGTGCCAGCAGCATGTCTCGACTATCCACCGGGGAGCTGTTTTTT. The chain carries TRBV7-8 and TRBJ2-2; maybe TRBD2 (5 bases). Trimming took off 5 bases at V and 4 bases at J, with 14 bases between the two ends. CDR3 length: 15 amino acids. Per germline, CDR1 SGHVS and CDR2 FQNEAQ.

This clone was observed once. This chain connects TRBV27 to TRBJ1-4, with D tentatively TRBD1 (6 bases). The CDR3 spans 13 residues. In germline, CDR1 is MNHEY, CDR2 SMNVEV (reference sequence). Trimming shortened V by 6 bases and J by 7 bases, and 12 bases separated the two germline ends. In DNA, the CDR3 is TGTGCCAGCAGGGGGGGCGGGAGTGAAAAACTGTTTTTT. Translation gives CASRGGGSEKLFF.

The chain carries TRBV30 and TRBJ2-7; D might be TRBD1 (6 bases). This CDR3 has 12 amino acids. V dropped 2 bases and J dropped 3 bases, with 8 bases sitting between them. Germline V gene lookup returns CDR1 GTSNPN and CDR2 SVGIG (reference sequence). The chain's CDR3 is CAWSTDSYEQYF. The CDR3 nucleotides are TGTGCCTGGAGTACGGACAGCTACGAGCAGTACTTC. The variable domain in full, completed from reference TRBV30 and TRBJ2-7, reads SQTIHQWPATLVQPVGSPLSLECTVEGTSNPNLYWYRQAAGRGLQLLFYSVGIGQISSEVPQNLSASRPQDRQFILSSKKLLLSDSGFYLCAWSTDSYEQYFGPGTRLTVT.

This rearrangement joins TRBV28 to TRBJ2-1, with D tentatively TRBD1 or TRBD2 (5 bases each). CDR3 length: 14 amino acids. Germline values: CDR1 MDHEN, CDR2 SYDVKM. Trimming took 6 bases from V and 4 from J, leaving 13 bases between them. Written as DNA, the CDR3 is TGTGCCAGCAGAAGGGACGCCGGGTACAATGAGCAGTTCTTC. Translated: CASRRDAGYNEQFF.

This chain connects TRBV11-2 to TRBJ1-1; the match to TRBD1 covers 9 bases. With 1 base clipped from V and 7 bases from J, the junction kept 10 bases outside the gene matches. Per germline, CDR1 SGHAT and CDR2 FQNNGV. CDR3 length: 16 residues. The CDR3 region is CASSLGGQGTGSEAFF. The DNA for the CDR3 is TGTGCCAGCAGCTTAGGGGGACAGGGTACCGGGAGTGAAGCTTTCTTT.

The V gene is TRBV11-1, the J gene TRBJ1-1, with 8 bases aligning to TRBD1. With V trimmed by 4 bases and J by 4 bases, 2 bases remained unmatched. Per the germline V gene, CDR1 is SGHAT and CDR2 is FQDESV (reference sequence). The length of the CDR3 is 13 residues. CDR3: CASSYTGGTEAFF. CDR3 in DNA: TGTGCCAGCAGCTACACAGGGGGCACTGAAGCTTTCTTT.

The chain combines TRBV4-2 with TRBJ2-7, with D uncertain. Per the germline V gene, CDR1 is LGHNA and CDR2 is YNFKEQ. Trimming cost V 0 bases and J 0 bases, with 12 bases left between them. The CDR3 covers 16 residues. The CDR3 loop is CASSQDMTPSSYEQYF. The CDR3 DNA reads TGTGCCAGCAGCCAAGATATGACACCAAGCTCCTACGAGCAGTACTTC.

The chain links TRBV6-1 to TRBJ2-7; no firm D call. Germline V gives CDR1 MNHNS, CDR2 SASEGT. Between the trimmed V and J ends, which lost 5 bases and 4 bases, there was a span of 18 bases. The CDR3 covers 15 residues. CDR3 amino acids: CASSFRPGLIYEQYF. DNA for the CDR3: TGTGCCAGCAGTTTCCGACCGGGTCTGATTTACGAGCAGTACTTC.

This chain joins TRBV2 and TRBJ2-1; D may be TRBD2 (5 bases). The CDR3 length is 17 residues. The V and J ends lost 0 bases and 8 bases respectively, with 20 bases between them. Germline CDR1 reads SNHLY; CDR2 reads FYNNEI. CDR3 in amino acids: CASSEAIRGASPDEQFF. CDR3 sequence (DNA): TGTGCCAGCAGTGAAGCGATCCGGGGAGCTAGCCCGGATGAGCAGTTCTTC.

V is TRBV6-1 and J is TRBJ1-4, with D maybe TRBD1 (6 bases). The V gene lost 4 bases and the J gene lost 8 bases, with 14 bases spanning the gap. This CDR3 region has 14 residues. Germline V gene sequence: CDR1 MNHNS, CDR2 SASEGT. CDR3 nucleotide sequence: TGTGCCAGCAGTGGGTACAGGGCGGGCGAAAAACTGTTTTTT. Translating it yields CASSGYRAGEKLFF.

For this clone: The same CDR3 is also encoded by other DNA sequences in this sample. The rearrangement links TRBV30 to TRBJ1-2; D gene uncertain. This CDR3 spans 11 amino acids. Germline V gene sequence: CDR1 GTSNPN, CDR2 SVGIG (reference sequence). V lost 0 bases, J lost 6 bases, and 5 bases lay in between. CDR3 DNA: TGTGCCTGGAGTGTTAGCCATGGCTACACCTTC. Protein: CAWSVSHGYTF.

CDR3 amino acids: CASSLWDSGANEQFF. CDR3 DNA sequence: TGTGCCAGCAGTTTATGGGACAGTGGAGCCAATGAGCAGTTCTTC. V is TRBV28 and J is TRBJ2-1; TRBD1 is a possible D gene (6 bases). CDR3 length: 15 residues. Trimming removed 0 bases at V and 6 bases at J, with 12 bases between. Germline CDR1 and CDR2: MDHEN and SYDVKM.

V is TRBV18 and J is TRBJ1-2, with TRBD1 as a possible D gene (5 bases). CDR3 size: 13 residues. The V end was cut by 3 bases, the J end by 4 bases, with 9 bases between. CDR1 is KGHSH and CDR2 is LQKENI in the germline V gene. CDR3 in DNA: TGTGCCAGCTCACCGGAACAGGTCTATGGCTACACCTTC. Protein: CASSPEQVYGYTF.

The chain couples TRBV4-3 to TRBJ2-2, with 8 bases lining up with TRBD2. The V gene's germline CDR1 is LGHNA and CDR2 YSLEER. CDR3 length: 15 amino acids. With V trimmed by 1 base and J by 5 bases, 3 bases remained unmatched. CDR3 sequence reads: CASSQAGGRTGELFF. The CDR3, as DNA: TGCGCCAGCAGCCAAGCGGGCGGGAGGACCGGGGAGCTGTTTTTT.